This T cell receptor (beta chain) was recovered during a study of blood T cell repertoires in COVID-19 (dated by TCRdb to 2018 to 2020). About the investigation overall: The collaborator samples originated in the United States, Italy and Spain and spanned the acute and convalescent phases of COVID-19. The material from the prospective study consisted of cDNA or gDNA derived from T cells, B-cell-depleted T cells, or PBMCs. Deeply sampled blood TCRbeta repertoires from subjects exposed to, actively infected with, or recovered from COVID-19 were included in the dataset. The repertoires were released in a freely available public database intended as a resource for research on the immune response to SARS-CoV-2. The samples were drawn from two sources: the first 160 participants of the ongoing ImmuneRACE study, and about 1,300 subjects contributed by 6 global collaborators. The sample metadata nearly always contained a de-identified subject ID, COVID-19 status, age in years and sex. Where HLA class I and class II types were available, the types were taken from metadata supplied by the sample provider, not from assay-based typing. Broad study findings and their caveats: The quantity of clinical and demographic metadata differed by source and by participant and was supplied without curation.

The CDR3 runs 13 amino acids, cysteine and phenylalanine included. Just CDR3 DNA is preserved here, 39 bases in frame from base 1. The V end loses 2 bases and the J end loses 7 bases, and a stretch of 11 bases separates them. From the germline V gene, CDR1 is MDHEN and CDR2 is SYDVKM. Enrolling through a virtual design, the prospective study's participants ranged in age from roughly 18 to 100 years and lived across approximately 25 United States geographic areas. To assign participants to cohorts, the prospective study relied on clinical history that participants themselves reported in a screening survey and a study questionnaire. Recovered participants in ImmuneRACE Cohort 3 were defined by two consecutive negative NP/OP PCR tests, clearance by a healthcare professional, or resolution of symptoms. Mobile phlebotomists in the prospective study collected whole blood, serum and a nasopharyngeal or oropharyngeal swab from every participant. Prospective study participants could optionally give additional blood draws and questionnaires over a roughly two-month period. Before DNA extraction, blood samples from the prospective study were shipped at room temperature or frozen.

As for this clone: It has no known antigen specificity. Base qualities are not recorded, but no much larger clone differs from it by a single base.

TCRbeta CDR3 regions were amplified from genomic DNA using the immunoSEQ Assay, a bias-controlled multiplex PCR. In the source study's methods: The number of nucleated cells in each sample was estimated from the amplification of reference gene primers within the assay. To quantify the absolute abundance of each unique TCRbeta CDR3 rearrangement, sequence reads were collapsed and filtered. For each sample, productive Simpson clonality was calculated as the square root of Simpson's diversity index over productive rearrangements. Entries here come from immuneACCESS through TCRdb and include only in-frame sequences with V and J called. Some clones fail to appear in such tables; in the studies checked, an unresolved V gene covers under half of the shortfall, and the cause of the remainder is unknown. The V and J calls and clone size are taken from that table; D and trimming were inferred from the DNA. In this sample the table shows 250,000 to 300,000 clones, approximately 85% of which occur a single time. The ten largest clones take up around 1% of the sample.

Sequenced material: PBMCs or T cells enriched from blood (not recorded which). This chain is built from TRBV28 and TRBJ1-2; too little of a D gene remains to name it. The receptor comes from a woman under 40 who had recovered from COVID-19. The DNA sequence is TGTGCCAGCAGTTTAGGAGGTGACGGTGGCTACACCTTC. Its protein is CASSLGGDGGYTF.